This passage covers 29 T cell receptor beta chains from one sample sequenced in a study of blood T cell repertoires in COVID-19. Profiled with immunoSEQ multiplex PCR; TCRdb holds only in-frame clones, not every one. Among tens of thousands of clones listed, 80% to 90% were seen once. Sequenced sample: peripheral blood. The source of these receptors is a woman aged 60-75 years with acute or convalescent COVID-19.

The chain recombines TRBV30 with TRBJ2-3; D is undetermined. The V and J ends lost 4 bases and 2 bases respectively, with 16 bases between them. The length of the CDR3 is 15 residues. Germline CDR1 reads GTSNPN; CDR2 reads SVGIG (reference sequence). This chain's CDR3 is CAWIFLGEYTDTQYF. CDR3 DNA: TGTGCCTGGATATTTCTCGGAGAATACACAGATACGCAGTATTTT. The full variable domain, rest sourced from reference TRBV30 and TRBJ2-3, is SQTIHQWPATLVQPVGSPLSLECTVEGTSNPNLYWYRQAAGRGLQLLFYSVGIGQISSEVPQNLSASRPQDRQFILSSKKLLLSDSGFYLCAWIFLGEYTDTQYFGPGTRLTVL.

In its sample, this clone is medium-sized. This chain links TRBV7-9 with TRBJ1-4; 7 bases line up with TRBD1. V was pared by 4 bases and J by 0 bases, with 5 bases of the junction left unmatched. Germline V gene data show CDR1 as SEHNR and CDR2 as FQNEAQ (reference sequence). There are 16 residues in the CDR3. The CDR3 DNA is TGTGCCAGCAGCTGGGGGACAGTTTCAACTAATGAAAAACTGTTTTTT. As protein: CASSWGTVSTNEKLFF.

The chain links TRBV7-9 to TRBJ1-1; no clear D gene. The CDR3 consists of 13 residues. Trimming stripped 5 bases from V and 2 bases from J, with 9 bases between. Germline V gene lookup returns CDR1 SEHNR and CDR2 FQNEAQ (reference sequence). The CDR3 is CASSAAGNTEAFF. Here the CDR3 DNA reads TGTGCCAGCAGCGCCGCGGGTAACACTGAAGCTTTCTTT.

V and J are TRBV6-5 and TRBJ1-5; D possibly corresponds to TRBD1 (5 bases). Looked up from germline, CDR1 is MNHEY and CDR2 is SVGAGI. This CDR3 region has 14 residues. V was clipped by 1 base and J by 4 bases, with 8 bases between them. CDR3 sequence reads: CASSYWGGNQPQHF. DNA of the CDR3: TGTGCCAGCAGTTACTGGGGGGGGAATCAGCCCCAGCATTTT.

This sequence joins TRBV19 and TRBJ2-5; a possible D gene is TRBD2 (6 bases). CDR1 is LNHDA and CDR2 is SQIVND in the germline V gene (reference sequence). The CDR3 is 14 amino acids. V was pared by 3 bases and J by 7 bases, with 15 bases between. The CDR3: CASSIAAVGGTQYF. The CDR3 DNA follows: TGTGCCAGTAGTATTGCGGCAGTCGGGGGGACCCAGTACTTC.

The chain employs TRBV5-1 and TRBJ1-2, with a weak D call TRBD1 (6 bases). Germline V gene lookup returns CDR1 SGHRS and CDR2 YFSETQ. The CDR3 sequence is 16 residues long. With 0 bases removed from V and 2 bases from J, the gap between germline ends came to 14 bases. CDR3 protein: CASSLESGEWNYGYTF. The CDR3 DNA sequence: TGCGCCAGCAGCTTGGAATCAGGGGAATGGAACTATGGCTACACCTTC.

This clone was seen only once. The CDR3 here is CASSLAAGQGPTDTQYF. The CDR3 DNA reads TGCGCCAGCAGCTTGGCGGCGGGACAGGGGCCCACAGATACGCAGTATTTT. V is TRBV5-1 and J is TRBJ2-3, with 10 bases lining up with TRBD1. Germline V gene data show CDR1 as SGHRS and CDR2 as YFSETQ. This CDR3 is built from 17 residues. V shed 0 bases and J 2 bases; nucleotides not matched to a gene: 6.

The chain combines TRBV28 with TRBJ2-7, with TRBD1 as a possible D gene (6 bases). Per the germline V gene, CDR1 is MDHEN and CDR2 is SYDVKM. There are 15 residues in the CDR3. Trimming cost V 3 bases and J 0 bases, with 12 bases left between them. The CDR3 sequence: CASSFAGATSYEQYF. The CDR3 DNA reads as TGTGCCAGCAGTTTCGCAGGGGCTACCTCCTACGAGCAGTACTTC.

The table lists this clone with a few counts. The genes are TRBV9 and TRBJ2-2; perhaps TRBD1 as D (6 bases). The germline V gene encodes CDR1 SGDLS and CDR2 YYNGEE. This CDR3 region has 18 residues. With 0 bases removed from V and 5 bases from J, the gap between germline ends came to 20 bases. CDR3 region: CASSVGSRELGGTGELFF. DNA for the CDR3: TGTGCCAGCAGCGTAGGTTCTCGGGAATTAGGGGGAACCGGGGAGCTGTTTTTT.

The gene calls are TRBV5-5 and TRBJ1-1; 9 nucleotides line up with TRBD1. The CDR3 has 15 amino acids. V trimming: 5 bases; J trimming: 4 bases; junction bases outside the gene matches: 9. The germline gives CDR1 SGHKS, CDR2 YYEKEE (reference sequence). DNA of the CDR3: TGTGCCAGCAGTTGGGGCCAACAGGGGGCCACTGAAGCTTTCTTT. Its translation: CASSWGQQGATEAFF.

This rearrangement joins TRBV5-4 to TRBJ1-1; TRBD1 is a possible D gene (6 bases). V gave up 4 bases and J gave up 5 bases, with 15 bases separating them. CDR1 is SGHNT and CDR2 is YYREEE in the germline V gene (reference sequence). The CDR3 consists of 14 residues. Here the CDR3 reads CASSPGGRRTEAFF. The CDR3 nucleotides are TGTGCCAGCAGCCCGGGGGGGCGTAGAACTGAAGCTTTCTTT.

This chain uses TRBV6-5 with TRBJ1-2; D is perhaps TRBD1 (6 bases). There are 14 residues in the CDR3. The V and J ends lost 5 bases and 2 bases respectively, with 12 bases between them. CDR1 and CDR2 (germline): MNHEY, SVGAGI. The chain's CDR3 is CASSRGQMNYGYTF. In nucleotides, the CDR3 is TGTGCCAGCAGTAGAGGACAGATGAACTATGGCTACACCTTC.

J is TRBJ2-2 and V is TRBV18; TRBD1 matches 8 bases. The CDR3 totals 18 residues. V shed 2 bases, J shed 0 bases, and the junction held 8 bases outside the gene matches. Germline loops: CDR1 KGHSH, CDR2 LQKENI. Here the CDR3 DNA reads TGTGCCAGCTCACCAAATGCAGGACAGGGCCCGAACACCGGGGAGCTGTTTTTT. Translated, it gives CASSPNAGQGPNTGELFF. Filled out from reference TRBV18 and TRBJ2-2, the complete variable domain reads NAGVMQNPRHLVRRRGQEARLRCSPMKGHSHVYWYRQLPEEGLKFMVYLQKENIIDESGMPKERFSAEFPKEGPSILRIQQVVRGDSAAYFCASSPNAGQGPNTGELFFGEGSRLTVL.

The chain couples TRBV2 to TRBJ1-6; 8 bases are a match to TRBD1. The CDR3 is 15 residues long. Trimming removed 3 bases from V and 8 bases from J; junction bases left unmatched: 6. Germline lookup yields CDR1 SNHLY and CDR2 FYNNEI. The CDR3 DNA follows: TGTGCCAGCAGTGAGGCGGGACAGGTCTATTCACCCCTCCACTTT. Translation gives CASSEAGQVYSPLHF.

This chain links TRBV10-2 with TRBJ1-5, with D perhaps TRBD1 (5 bases). CDR3 length: 14 amino acids. From germline, CDR1 is WSHSY and CDR2 SAAADI. Deletions cut 5 bases from V and 6 bases from J, with 14 bases between. CDR3 DNA sequence: TGCGCCAGCAGTAGTACAGGCGGCGGTCAGCCCCAGCATTTT. Translation gives CASSSTGGGQPQHF.

This clone came up many times. The rearrangement links TRBV29-1 to TRBJ1-2; tentative D call: TRBD1 (5 bases). Germline V gene data show CDR1 as SQVTM and CDR2 as ANQGSEA. Trimming cost V 0 bases and J 4 bases, with 15 bases left between them. The CDR3 runs 15 residues. The CDR3 nucleotides read TGCAGCGTTGAAGATAGGGGCGCAGCACCCTATGGCTACACCTTC. Residues: CSVEDRGAAPYGYTF.

This clone is a singleton in its sample. The V and J genes are TRBV2 and TRBJ2-5; TRBD1 aligns across 11 bases. The ends lost 5 bases at V and 7 bases at J; junction bases unmatched: 9. Germline values: CDR1 SNHLY, CDR2 FYNNEI. The CDR3 totals 15 residues. The chain's CDR3 is CASSPRTGGVGTQYF. In nucleotides, the CDR3 is TGTGCCAGCAGTCCCAGGACAGGGGGCGTAGGGACCCAGTACTTC.

The genes are TRBV5-4 and TRBJ2-7; 9 bases map to TRBD2. This CDR3 is 15 amino acids long. J gave up 7 bases and V 2 bases, and 10 bases lay outside the gene matches. Germline values: CDR1 SGHNT, CDR2 YYREEE (reference sequence). Here the CDR3 reads CASSLPSGAEGEQYF. The CDR3 region has the DNA TGTGCCAGCAGCTTACCTAGCGGGGCCGAGGGGGAGCAGTACTTC.

The rearrangement joins TRBV7-6 to TRBJ1-1; TRBD1 is a possible D gene (5 bases). The ends were cut back, 0 bases at V and 10 bases at J, with 15 bases in the middle. Germline V lookup: CDR1 SGHVS, CDR2 FNYEAQ. CDR3 size: 14 residues. The CDR3 DNA is TGTGCCAGCAGCTTAGCGCGGACACCCCAACTAGCTTTCTTT. It yields the protein CASSLARTPQLAFF. The complete variable domain, with remaining parts taken from reference TRBV7-6 and TRBJ1-1, reads GAGVSQSPRYKVTKRGQDVALRCDPISGHVSLYWYRQALGQGPEFLTYFNYEAQQDKSGLPNDRFSAERPEGSISTLTIQRTEQRDSAMYRCASSLARTPQLAFFGQGTRLTVV.

The rearrangement links TRBV19 to TRBJ2-4, with TRBD1 matching 9 bases. Germline values: CDR1 LNHDA, CDR2 SQIVND (reference sequence). The J segment lost 1 base and the V segment lost 4 bases, leaving 11 bases of the junction unmatched. This CDR3 comprises 18 residues. The CDR3 loop reads CASSRGTTGGFAKNIQYF. CDR3 nucleotides: TGTGCCAGTAGTAGAGGCACGACAGGGGGATTTGCCAAAAACATTCAGTACTTC. The full variable domain, completed using reference TRBV19 and TRBJ2-4, is DGGITQSPKYLFRKEGQNVTLSCEQNLNHDAMYWYRQDPGQGLRLIYYSQIVNDFQKGDIAEGYSVSREKKESFPLTVTSAQKNPTAFYLCASSRGTTGGFAKNIQYFGAGTRLSVL.

The J gene is TRBJ1-1, the V gene TRBV2; D is perhaps TRBD1 (6 bases). CDR1 is SNHLY and CDR2 is FYNNEI in the germline V gene. This CDR3 comprises 14 residues. V lost 1 base and J lost 5, with 11 bases in between. The CDR3 DNA reads as TGTGCCAGCAGTGAAGACAGGGCGAGGACTGAAGCTTTCTTT. Its protein product is CASSEDRARTEAFF.

This chain uses TRBV27 with TRBJ1-1, with 9 bases identical to TRBD1. With V trimmed by 6 bases and J by 1 base, 3 bases remained unmatched. The CDR3 contains 14 residues. The germline CDR1 and CDR2 sequences are MNHEY and SMNVEV (reference sequence). CDR3 bases: TGTGCCAGCAGGGCGGACAGGGGGAACACTGAAGCTTTCTTT. Translating gives CASRADRGNTEAFF.

V and J are TRBV11-2 and TRBJ2-3, with a tentative D call TRBD1 (7 bases). The CDR3 extends over 15 amino acids. CDR1 and CDR2 from the germline V gene are SGHAT and FQNNGV. Deletions cut 4 bases from V and 3 bases from J, with 14 bases between. CDR3 amino acids: CASSYTRGRTDTQYF. DNA for the CDR3: TGTGCCAGCAGCTATACCAGGGGGAGGACAGATACGCAGTATTTT.

V gene TRBV7-9 combines with J gene TRBJ1-2; D not certain. CDR3 size: 14 residues. V dropped 1 base and J dropped 6 bases, with 12 bases sitting between them. Germline lookup yields CDR1 SEHNR and CDR2 FQNEAQ (reference sequence). The CDR3 DNA is TGTGCCAGCAGCTTAGTAAACGCAGATCATGGCTACACCTTC. Its translation is CASSLVNADHGYTF.

The V and J genes are TRBV6-2 or TRBV6-3 and TRBJ2-5; possibly TRBD1 for D (6 bases). Germline loops: CDR1 MNHEY, CDR2 SVGEGT. The germline V and J ends were trimmed by 2 bases and 5 bases, with 18 bases remaining between them. The CDR3 is made up of 16 amino acids. CDR3 nucleotide sequence: TGTGCCAGCAGTTACGGGAAGACAGGCTGGTCTGAGACCCAGTACTTC. It codes for CASSYGKTGWSETQYF.

The chain is built from TRBV7-5 and TRBJ2-4; the listed D gene, TRBD2, was not tested against the DNA. TRBV7-5 is an annotated pseudogene. The CDR3 is made up of 19 amino acids. CDR3 in amino acids: CARSLIPGGPGQAKNIQYF. The CDR3 nucleotides read TGTGCCAGAAGCTTAATACCGGGGGGGCCGGGACAAGCCAAAAACATTCAGTACTTC.

This clone showed up many times. J is TRBJ1-5 and V is TRBV19; 8 bases are a match to TRBD1. Germline CDR1 LNHDA, CDR2 SQIVND (reference sequence). V was clipped by 1 base and J by 4 bases; unmatched bases: 12. CDR3 length equals 18 residues. The CDR3 here is CASSIATSWTGRNQPQHF. In DNA, the CDR3 is TGTGCCAGTAGTATAGCTACCTCCTGGACAGGGAGGAATCAGCCCCAGCATTTT.

This chain uses TRBV10-3 with TRBJ1-4, with 9 bases aligning to TRBD1. The CDR3 loop spans 16 amino acids. The ends lost 4 bases at V and 5 bases at J; junction bases unmatched: 8. CDR1 is ENHRY and CDR2 is SYGVKD in the germline V gene. The CDR3 nucleotides are TGTGCCATCAGTGGCCTCCGGGACAGGGAAAATGAAAAACTGTTTTTT. Protein product: CAISGLRDRENEKLFF.

V is TRBV27 and J is TRBJ2-1, with a tentative D call TRBD2 (6 bases). V lost 3 bases and J lost 5, with 11 bases in between. The length of the CDR3 is 14 residues. Germline CDR1 reads MNHEY; CDR2 reads SMNVEV (reference sequence). The CDR3 is CASSLRGYDNEQFF. DNA of the CDR3: TGTGCCAGCAGTTTGCGGGGATACGACAATGAGCAGTTCTTC.